This T cell receptor (beta chain) was obtained from a study of blood T cell repertoires in COVID-19. About the research overall: Samples representing acute and convalescent COVID-19 were sourced from the United States, Italy and Spain.

The assay was immunoSEQ multiplex PCR, and TCRdb's table has in-frame clones only and misses some. The repertoire holds around 110,000 clones, with about 82% as singletons. The V end was cut by 7 bases, the J end by 5 bases, with 17 bases between. The CDR3 loop spans 14 amino acids. Germline lookup yields CDR1 MGHRA and CDR2 YSYEKL. Material: peripheral blood. This TCR derives from a man aged 55 to 69 with active or convalescent COVID-19. The chain has TRBV4-1 and TRBJ2-5, with TRBD2 as a possible D gene (5 bases). CDR3: CASKRVDVGETQYF. CDR3 DNA sequence: TGCGCCAGCAAGAGGGTGGACGTCGGGGAGACCCAGTACTTC.